The rows below give T cell receptor beta chains drawn from one sample of a study of T cell changes during pregnancy in multiple sclerosis. Generated by immunoSEQ multiplex PCR, the TCRdb table keeps only in-frame clones and is missing some. The sample carries around 59,000 clones, 90% to 95% recorded once. This material consisted of CD8+ T cells from peripheral blood mononuclear cells, taken in the second trimester of pregnancy. These receptors were obtained from a female donor with multiple sclerosis, enrolled in a pregnancy study. Each CDR3 is given with its conserved first and last residue. Fields, in order: D gene, J gene, V gene, clone size, CDR3 protein, CDR3 DNA. D genes are given only for firm matches. Clone size is not always given. Where it is, it says once, few, many or a class for expanded clones.

. TRBJ1-1 TRBV28 few CASSSTGNTEAFF TGTGCCAGCAGTTCCACGGGGAACACTGAAGCTTTCTTT
TRBD2 TRBJ2-3 TRBV2 . CASTLLAGGYSDTQYF TGTGCCAGCACTCTACTAGCGGGGGGGTATTCAGATACGCAGTATTTT
TRBD1 TRBJ1-5 TRBV6-6 . CASSYRGQGINQPQHF TGTGCCAGCAGTTACCGAGGACAGGGAATCAATCAGCCCCAGCATTTT
TRBD1 TRBJ2-1 TRBV15 . CATSRGQGVSYNEQFF TGTGCCACCAGCAGGGGACAGGGGGTCTCCTACAATGAGCAGTTCTTC
. TRBJ1-2 TRBV7-3 once CASSPGVNPKHGYTF TGTGCCAGCAGCCCAGGGGTCAACCCCAAGCATGGCTACACCTTC
. TRBJ2-3 TRBV7-2 . CASSLDGGSTDTQYF TGTGCCAGCAGCTTAGATGGCGGGAGCACAGATACGCAGTATTTT
. TRBJ1-6 TRBV5-6 . CASSLAPGNSPLHF TGTGCCAGCAGCTTGGCCCCGGGTAATTCACCCCTCCACTTT
TRBD1 TRBJ1-2 TRBV7-9 . CASRSDRDYGYTF TGTGCCAGCAGATCCGACAGGGACTATGGCTACACCTTC
. TRBJ1-1 TRBV14 . CASSPSWRGLNTEAFF TGTGCCAGCAGCCCTTCCTGGCGGGGCCTAAACACTGAAGCTTTCTTT
TRBD1 TRBJ1-1 TRBV13 . CASSLTGGLREAFF TGTGCCAGCAGCTTAACAGGGGGCTTAAGGGAAGCTTTCTTT
. TRBJ1-2 TRBV4-2 . CASSQGRATNYGYTF TGTGCCAGCAGCCAAGGGAGGGCCACAAACTATGGCTACACCTTC
TRBD1 TRBJ2-7 TRBV13 . CASSLLLETGAGSPHEQYF TGTGCCAGCAGCTTATTACTAGAGACAGGGGCCGGGTCGCCCCACGAGCAGTACTTC
. TRBJ2-7 TRBV5-1 . CASSSRQDSYEQYF TGCGCCAGCAGCTCTCGACAGGACTCCTACGAGCAGTACTTC
TRBD2 TRBJ2-7 TRBV7-3 . CASSLSGGSLHEQYF TGTGCCAGCAGCTTATCGGGCGGGAGTCTCCACGAGCAGTACTTC
. TRBJ2-7 TRBV11-2 . CASSLGQLYEQYF TGTGCCAGCAGCTTAGGACAGCTATACGAGCAGTACTTC
. TRBJ2-1 TRBV7-2 . CASAVSYNEQFF TGTGCCAGCGCAGTATCCTACAATGAGCAGTTCTTC
. TRBJ2-3 TRBV28 once CASSLSAGSTDTQYF TGTGCCAGCAGTTTATCGGCGGGAAGCACAGATACGCAGTATTTT
TRBD1 TRBJ1-5 TRBV27 . CASSLAGGLGSNQPQHF TGTGCCAGCAGTTTAGCAGGGGGCCTGGGTAGCAATCAGCCCCAGCATTTT
. TRBJ2-7 TRBV28 . CASSYPRYPGPYEQYF TGTGCCAGCAGTTACCCGCGGTACCCGGGTCCGTACGAGCAGTACTTC
TRBD2 TRBJ2-1 TRBV19 . CASSAGTSIEQFF TGTGCCAGTAGTGCGGGGACTAGTATTGAGCAGTTCTTC
. TRBJ2-3 TRBV6-1 . CASSELTGGLGTDTQYF TGTGCCAGCAGTGAACTAACGGGGGGCCTTGGGACAGATACGCAGTATTTT
TRBD2 TRBJ2-1 TRBV10-3 . CAISESTSGGVHNEQFF TGTGCCATCAGTGAGTCGACTAGCGGGGGGGTCCACAATGAGCAGTTCTTC
TRBD2 TRBJ2-1 TRBV11-2 . CASFGGGLSGGLYNEQFF TGTGCCAGCTTCGGGGGGGGCCTTAGCGGCGGCCTCTACAATGAGCAGTTCTTC
TRBD1 TRBJ1-5 TRBV27 . CASSSGQVGDQPQHF TGTGCCAGCAGTTCCGGACAGGTGGGGGATCAGCCCCAGCATTTT
TRBD2 TRBJ2-3 TRBV27 . CASSLAGGPTDTQYF TGTGCCAGCAGTTTAGCGGGAGGCCCCACAGATACGCAGTATTTT
TRBD1 TRBJ2-7 TRBV28 . CASTLGQGATYEQYF TGTGCCAGCACCCTGGGACAGGGGGCTACCTACGAGCAGTACTTC
TRBD1 TRBJ2-7 TRBV7-6 . CASSPRQGYEQYF TGTGCCAGCAGCCCCCGACAGGGCTACGAGCAGTACTTC